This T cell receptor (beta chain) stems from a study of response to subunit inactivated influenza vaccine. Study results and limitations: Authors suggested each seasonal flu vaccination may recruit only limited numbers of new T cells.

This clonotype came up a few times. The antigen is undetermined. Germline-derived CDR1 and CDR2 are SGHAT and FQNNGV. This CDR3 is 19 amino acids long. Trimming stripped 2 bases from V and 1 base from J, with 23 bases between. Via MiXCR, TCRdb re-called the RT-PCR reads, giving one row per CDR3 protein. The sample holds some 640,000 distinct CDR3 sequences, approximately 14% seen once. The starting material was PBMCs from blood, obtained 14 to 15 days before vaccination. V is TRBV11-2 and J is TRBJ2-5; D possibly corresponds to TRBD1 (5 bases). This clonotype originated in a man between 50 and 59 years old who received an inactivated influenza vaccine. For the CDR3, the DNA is TGTGCCAGCAGCTTAAAGGGCCGGGCATTCAGGGCCTCCCAAGAGACCCAGTACTTC. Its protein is CASSLKGRAFRASQETQYF.